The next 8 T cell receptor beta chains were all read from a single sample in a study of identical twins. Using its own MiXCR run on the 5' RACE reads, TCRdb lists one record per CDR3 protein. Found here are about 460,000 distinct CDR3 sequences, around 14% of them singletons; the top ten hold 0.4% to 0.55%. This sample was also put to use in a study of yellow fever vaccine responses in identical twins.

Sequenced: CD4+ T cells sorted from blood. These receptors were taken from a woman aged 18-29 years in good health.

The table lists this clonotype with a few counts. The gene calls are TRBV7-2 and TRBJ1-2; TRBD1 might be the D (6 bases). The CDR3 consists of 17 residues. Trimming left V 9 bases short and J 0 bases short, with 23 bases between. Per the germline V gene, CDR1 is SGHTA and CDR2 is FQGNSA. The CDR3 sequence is CASEKGGLRSSNYGYTF. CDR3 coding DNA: TGTGCCAGTGAGAAGGGGGGGCTACGGAGTTCTAACTATGGCTACACCTTC.

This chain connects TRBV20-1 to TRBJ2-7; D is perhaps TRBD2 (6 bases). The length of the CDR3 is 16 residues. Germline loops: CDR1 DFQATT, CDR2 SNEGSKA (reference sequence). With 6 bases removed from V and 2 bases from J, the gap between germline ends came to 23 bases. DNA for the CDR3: TGCAGTGCACCCGGACTACAAGACACGTTCCCCTACGAGCAGTACTTC. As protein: CSAPGLQDTFPYEQYF.

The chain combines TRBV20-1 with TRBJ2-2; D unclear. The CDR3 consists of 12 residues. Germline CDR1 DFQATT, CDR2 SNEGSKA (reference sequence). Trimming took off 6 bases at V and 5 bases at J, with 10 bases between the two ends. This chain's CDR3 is CSAPLRTGELFF. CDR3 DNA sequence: TGCAGTGCCCCCCTCCGGACCGGGGAGCTGTTTTTT.

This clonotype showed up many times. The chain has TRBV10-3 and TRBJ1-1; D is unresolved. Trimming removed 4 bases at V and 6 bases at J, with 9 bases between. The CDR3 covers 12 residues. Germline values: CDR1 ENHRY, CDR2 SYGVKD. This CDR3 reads CAISAETAEAFF. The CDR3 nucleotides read TGTGCCATCAGTGCCGAGACGGCTGAAGCTTTCTTT.

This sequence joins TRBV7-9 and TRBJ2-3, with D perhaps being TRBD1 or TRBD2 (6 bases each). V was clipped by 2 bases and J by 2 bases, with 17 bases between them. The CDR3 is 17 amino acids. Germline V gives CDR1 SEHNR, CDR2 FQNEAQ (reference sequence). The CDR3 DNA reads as TGTGCCAGCAGCTTATTAGGACGGGGGCCCAACACAGATACGCAGTATTTT. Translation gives CASSLLGRGPNTDTQYF.

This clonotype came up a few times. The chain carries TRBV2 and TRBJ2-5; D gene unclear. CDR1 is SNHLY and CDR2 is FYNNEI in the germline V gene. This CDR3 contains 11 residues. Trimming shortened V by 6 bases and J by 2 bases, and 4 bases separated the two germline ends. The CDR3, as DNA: TGTGCCAGCAGGAAACAAGAGACCCAGTACTTC. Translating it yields CASRKQETQYF.

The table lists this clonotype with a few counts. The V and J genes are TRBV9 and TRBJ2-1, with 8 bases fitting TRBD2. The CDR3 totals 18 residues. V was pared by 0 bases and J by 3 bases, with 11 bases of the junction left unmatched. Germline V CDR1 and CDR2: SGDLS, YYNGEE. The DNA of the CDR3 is TGTGCCAGCAGCGTAGCGGGGGGGGGGCAGGGCTTCTACAATGAGCAGTTCTTC. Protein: CASSVAGGGQGFYNEQFF.

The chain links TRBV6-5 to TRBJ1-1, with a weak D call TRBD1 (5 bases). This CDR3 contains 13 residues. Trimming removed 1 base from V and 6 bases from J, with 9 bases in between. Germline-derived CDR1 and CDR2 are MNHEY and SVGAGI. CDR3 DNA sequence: TGTGCCAGCAGTTACTTCGGGGCGGCTGAAGCTTTCTTT. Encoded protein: CASSYFGAAEAFF.